A selection of T cell receptor beta chains follows, all from one sample in a study of T cells after yellow fever vaccination. MiXCR was run by TCRdb on the 5' RACE reads, yielding one entry per CDR3 protein. The sample gives under 550,000 distinct CDR3 sequences, 20% to 25% of which show up once; about a sixth is in the top ten. The sample consisted of PBMCs, taken roughly 20 days after the first yellow fever vaccination. The receptors derive from a man between 18 and 29 years old who received the YFV17D yellow fever vaccine. Both conserved end residues are part of each CDR3. D genes are given only for firm matches. Only part of the rows carry a size: once, few, many, or a class if the clone is expanded.

>.|TRBV4-1|14|few|TRBJ1-5
CASSQVGLNQPQHF
TGCGCCAGCAGCCAAGTAGGTTTAAATCAGCCCCAGCATTTT
>TRBD1|TRBV28|15|.|TRBJ1-1
CASSLTGGSNTEAFF
TGTGCCAGCAGTTTGACAGGGGGATCGAACACTGAAGCTTTCTTT
>.|TRBV4-3|14|few|TRBJ2-3
CASSQVTGTDTQYF
TGCGCCAGCAGCCAAGTTACAGGCACAGATACGCAGTATTTT
>.|TRBV5-5|16|many|TRBJ2-6
CASSHARLAEANVLTF
TGTGCCAGCAGCCATGCCCGACTGGCAGAGGCCAACGTCCTGACTTTC
>TRBD2|TRBV4-2|16|.|TRBJ2-1
CASSQDLAGGPGEQFF
TGTGCCAGCAGCCAAGATTTAGCGGGGGGGCCCGGTGAGCAGTTCTTC
>.|TRBV20-1|13|.|TRBJ1-4
CSASHHKGEKLFF
TGCAGTGCTAGCCACCATAAGGGTGAAAAACTGTTTTTT
>.|TRBV2|13|few|TRBJ2-2
CASSETGAGELFF
TGTGCCAGCAGTGAAACTGGGGCCGGGGAGCTGTTTTTT
>.|TRBV4-1|16|few|TRBJ1-5
CASSFTGTGGNQPQHF
TGCGCCAGCAGCTTCACAGGGACTGGAGGCAATCAGCCCCAGCATTTT
>TRBD2|TRBV4-3|18|.|TRBJ2-3
CASSRGASGLSSTDTQYF
TGCGCCAGCAGCCGAGGGGCTAGCGGTCTATCTAGCACAGATACGCAGTATTTT
>.|TRBV10-3|14|many|TRBJ2-7
CAISESGDFYEQYF
TGTGCCATCAGTGAGTCGGGGGATTTCTACGAGCAGTACTTC
>.|TRBV7-8|12|.|TRBJ1-1
CASSEGRAEAFF
TGTGCCAGCAGCGAGGGGCGGGCTGAAGCTTTCTTT
>.|TRBV4-1|14|.|TRBJ2-1
CASSQVGVGNEQFF
TGCGCCAGCAGCCAAGTAGGGGTGGGGAATGAGCAGTTCTTC
>.|TRBV4-2|12|few|TRBJ2-7
CASSQDTYEQYF
TGTGCCAGCAGCCAAGATACCTACGAGCAGTACTTC
>TRBD1|TRBV6-4|15|few|TRBJ1-6
CASSDRDRGNSPLHF
TGTGCCAGCAGTGACCGGGACAGGGGGAATTCACCCCTCCACTTT
>.|TRBV30|13|few|TRBJ2-1
CAWSLDSYNEQFF
TGTGCCTGGAGCCTAGACAGTTACAATGAGCAGTTCTTC
>TRBD1|TRBV5-5|15|.|TRBJ1-5
CASSLDRGFNQPQHF
TGTGCCAGCAGCTTGGACAGGGGGTTCAATCAGCCCCAGCATTTT
>.|TRBV7-9|17|few|TRBJ2-3
CASSPRTKQTITDTQYF
TGTGCCAGCAGCCCTCGGACTAAACAAACTATCACAGATACGCAGTATTTT
>TRBD2|TRBV6-2/TRBV6-3|15|few|TRBJ2-3
CASSPQRGGANTQYF
TGTGCCAGCAGTCCACAGCGGGGGGGAGCCAATACGCAGTATTTT
>.|TRBV4-3|15|.|TRBJ1-2
CASSQERKTNYGYTF
TGCGCCAGCAGCCAAGAACGAAAAACTAACTATGGCTACACCTTC
>TRBD1|TRBV7-6|15|.|TRBJ1-1
CASSLGGQGSTEAFF
TGTGCCAGCAGCCTAGGGGGACAGGGTAGCACTGAAGCTTTCTTT
>.|TRBV6-2/TRBV6-3|11|.|TRBJ1-6
CASSAGVALHF
TGTGCCAGCAGTGCAGGGGTGGCCCTCCACTTT
>.|TRBV14|15|.|TRBJ2-7
CASSQASGEAYEQYF
TGTGCCAGCAGCCAAGCGTCAGGGGAGGCCTACGAGCAGTACTTC
>TRBD1|TRBV5-1|14|many|TRBJ1-1
CASGSSQGQLEAFF
TGCGCCAGCGGATCCTCCCAGGGACAGCTCGAAGCTTTCTTT
>TRBD2|TRBV27|16|.|TRBJ2-3
CASSPLVAGPTDTQYF
TGTGCCAGCAGTCCGCTAGTAGCGGGGCCCACAGATACGCAGTATTTT
>.|TRBV20-1|13|.|TRBJ1-2
CSATSSRGYGYTF
TGCAGTGCTACCTCTAGCCGGGGCTATGGCTACACCTTC
>.|TRBV4-3|17|few|TRBJ2-3
CASSHEIWDGRTDTQYF
TGCGCCAGCAGCCACGAAATATGGGACGGCCGCACAGATACGCAGTATTTT
>TRBD2|TRBV7-6|20|few|TRBJ2-1
CASSLYPGLAGESSYNEQFF
TGTGCCAGCAGCTTATATCCGGGACTAGCGGGGGAAAGCTCCTACAATGAGCAGTTCTTC
>.|TRBV28|11|.|TRBJ1-2
CASRSNYGYTF
TGTGCCAGCAGATCCAACTATGGCTACACCTTC
>.|TRBV12-3/TRBV12-4|14|few|TRBJ2-5
CASSLRGFQETQYF
TGTGCCAGCAGTTTGCGGGGATTTCAAGAGACCCAGTACTTC
>.|TRBV5-1|13|few|TRBJ2-2
CASTSFGGGELFF
TGCGCCAGCACCTCGTTTGGAGGGGGGGAGCTGTTTTTT
>TRBD1|TRBV7-8|15|.|TRBJ2-1
CASRRATGWSDEQFF
TGTGCCAGCAGGCGGGCGACAGGGTGGTCCGATGAGCAGTTCTTC
>.|TRBV7-3|15|.|TRBJ1-1
CASSRSPEFGTEAFF
TGTGCCAGCAGCCGTTCCCCGGAATTTGGCACTGAAGCTTTCTTT
>TRBD2|TRBV10-2|14|many|TRBJ2-1
CASGVTSGGNEQFF
TGCGCCAGCGGGGTGACTAGCGGGGGGAATGAGCAGTTCTTC
>.|TRBV5-1|14|.|TRBJ2-1
CASSPAHSYNEQFF
TGCGCCAGCAGCCCGGCGCACTCCTACAATGAGCAGTTCTTC
>TRBD2|TRBV7-8|19|.|TRBJ2-4
CASSKRTSGVTLAKNIQYF
TGTGCCAGCAGCAAGAGGACTAGCGGGGTAACCTTAGCCAAAAACATTCAGTACTTC
>.|TRBV30|12|few|TRBJ1-4
CAWSSDTFEPFF
TGTGCCTGGAGTTCGGACACCTTCGAGCCGTTTTTT
>TRBD2|TRBV29-1|13|.|TRBJ2-5
CSVQRGSQETQYF
TGCAGCGTCCAGCGGGGAAGCCAAGAGACCCAGTACTTC
>.|TRBV7-3|13|.|TRBJ2-3
CASSPAPTDTQYF
TGTGCCAGCAGCCCAGCTCCTACAGATACGCAGTATTTT
>TRBD1|TRBV13|14|few|TRBJ2-4
CASSARQGADIQYF
TGTGCCAGCAGCGCGAGACAGGGGGCGGACATTCAGTACTTC
>TRBD2|TRBV24-1|16|few|TRBJ2-2
CATSEGLAANTGELFF
TGTGCCACCAGTGAGGGACTAGCGGCAAACACCGGGGAGCTGTTTTTT
>.|TRBV7-2|14|.|TRBJ2-7
CASSLPGFGYEQYF
TGTGCCAGCAGCTTACCGGGATTCGGCTACGAGCAGTACTTC
>TRBD1|TRBV7-9|15|.|TRBJ1-1
CASSSRTGGGTEAFF
TGTGCCAGCAGTTCCAGGACAGGAGGGGGAACTGAAGCTTTCTTT
>TRBD1|TRBV6-5|15|.|TRBJ2-4
CASSYRGFSKNIQYF
TGTGCCAGCAGCTACAGGGGTTTTTCCAAAAACATTCAGTACTTC
>.|TRBV7-2|14|.|TRBJ2-5
CASSLDRTWETQYF
TGTGCCAGCAGCCTCGACAGGACGTGGGAGACCCAGTACTTC